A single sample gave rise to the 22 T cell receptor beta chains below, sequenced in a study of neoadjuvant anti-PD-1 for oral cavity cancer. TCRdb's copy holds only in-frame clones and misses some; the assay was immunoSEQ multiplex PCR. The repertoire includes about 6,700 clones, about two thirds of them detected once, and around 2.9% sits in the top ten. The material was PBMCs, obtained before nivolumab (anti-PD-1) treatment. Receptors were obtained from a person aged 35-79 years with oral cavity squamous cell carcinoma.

CDR3 residues: CSVAGPFYPDTQYF. In DNA, the CDR3 is TGCAGCGTTGCCGGGCCCTTCTACCCAGATACGCAGTATTTT. The gene calls are TRBV29-1 and TRBJ2-3, with unresolved D. The germline V gene has CDR1 SQVTM and CDR2 ANQGSEA. There are 14 residues in the CDR3. V was trimmed by 4 bases and J by 4 bases, leaving 15 bases between them.

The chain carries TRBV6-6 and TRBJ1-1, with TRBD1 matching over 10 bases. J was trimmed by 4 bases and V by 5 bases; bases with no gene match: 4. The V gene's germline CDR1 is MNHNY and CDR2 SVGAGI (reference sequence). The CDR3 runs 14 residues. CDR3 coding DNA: TGTGCCAGCAGTCCTGACAGGGGGCCCACTGAAGCTTTCTTT. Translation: CASSPDRGPTEAFF.

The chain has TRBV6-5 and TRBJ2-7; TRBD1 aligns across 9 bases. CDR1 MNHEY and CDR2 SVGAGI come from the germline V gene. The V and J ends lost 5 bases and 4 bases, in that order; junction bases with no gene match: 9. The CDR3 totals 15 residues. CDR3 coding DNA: TGTGCCAGCAGTCTGTCCGGGACAGGGAATTACGAGCAGTACTTC. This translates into CASSLSGTGNYEQYF.

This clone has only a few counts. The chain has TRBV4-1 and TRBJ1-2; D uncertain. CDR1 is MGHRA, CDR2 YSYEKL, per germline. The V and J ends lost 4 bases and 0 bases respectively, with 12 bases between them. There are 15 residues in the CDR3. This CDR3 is CASSPGPQANYGYTF. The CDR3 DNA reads TGCGCCAGCAGCCCGGGCCCTCAAGCTAACTATGGCTACACCTTC.

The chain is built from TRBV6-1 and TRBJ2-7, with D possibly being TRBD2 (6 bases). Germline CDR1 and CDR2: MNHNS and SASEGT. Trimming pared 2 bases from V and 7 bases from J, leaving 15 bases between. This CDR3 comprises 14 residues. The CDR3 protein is CASSETAEGLEQYF. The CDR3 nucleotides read TGTGCCAGCAGTGAAACGGCGGAGGGTTTAGAGCAGTACTTC.

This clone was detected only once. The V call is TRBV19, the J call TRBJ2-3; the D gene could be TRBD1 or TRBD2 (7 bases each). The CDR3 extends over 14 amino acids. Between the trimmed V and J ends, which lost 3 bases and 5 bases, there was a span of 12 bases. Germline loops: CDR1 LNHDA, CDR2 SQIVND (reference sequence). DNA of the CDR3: TGTGCCAGTAGTATGGGGAGGGGGCAAGATACGCAGTATTTT. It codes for CASSMGRGQDTQYF.

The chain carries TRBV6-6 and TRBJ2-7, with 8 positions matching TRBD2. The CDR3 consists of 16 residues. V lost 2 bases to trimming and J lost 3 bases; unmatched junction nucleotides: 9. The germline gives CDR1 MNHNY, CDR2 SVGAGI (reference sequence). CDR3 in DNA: TGTGCCAGCAGTTACACCTCGGGAGGGGAGTTCTACGAGCAGTACTTC. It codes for CASSYTSGGEFYEQYF.

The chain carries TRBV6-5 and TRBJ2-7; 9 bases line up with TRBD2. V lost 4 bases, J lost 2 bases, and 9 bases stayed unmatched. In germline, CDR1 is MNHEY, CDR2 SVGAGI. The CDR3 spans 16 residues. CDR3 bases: TGTGCCAGCAGTTTCCATCCTAGCGGGGCCGCCTACGAGCAGTACTTC. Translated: CASSFHPSGAAYEQYF.

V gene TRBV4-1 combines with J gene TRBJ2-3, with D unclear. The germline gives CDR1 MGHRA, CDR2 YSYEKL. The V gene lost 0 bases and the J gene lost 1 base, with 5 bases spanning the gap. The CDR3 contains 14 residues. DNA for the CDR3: TGCGCCAGCAGCCAAGATTCAGGCACAGATACGCAGTATTTT. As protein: CASSQDSGTDTQYF.

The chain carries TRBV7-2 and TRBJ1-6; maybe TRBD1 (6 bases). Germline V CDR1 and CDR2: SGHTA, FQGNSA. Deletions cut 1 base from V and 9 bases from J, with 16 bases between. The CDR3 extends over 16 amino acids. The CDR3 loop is CASSLGPGVGGSPLHF. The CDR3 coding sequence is TGTGCCAGCAGCTTAGGCCCAGGGGTCGGGGGTTCACCCCTCCACTTT. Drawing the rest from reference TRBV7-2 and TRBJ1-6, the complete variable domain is GAGVSQSPSNKVTEKGKDVELRCDPISGHTALYWYRQSLGQGLEFLIYFQGNSAPDKSGLPSDRFSAERTGGSVSTLTIQRTQQEDSAVYLCASSLGPGVGGSPLHFGNGTRLTVT.

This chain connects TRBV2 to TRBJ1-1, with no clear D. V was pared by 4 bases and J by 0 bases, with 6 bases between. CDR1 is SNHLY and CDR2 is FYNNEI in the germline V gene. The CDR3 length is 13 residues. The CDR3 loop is CASSVEMNTEAFF. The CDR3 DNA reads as TGTGCCAGCAGTGTTGAGATGAACACTGAAGCTTTCTTT.

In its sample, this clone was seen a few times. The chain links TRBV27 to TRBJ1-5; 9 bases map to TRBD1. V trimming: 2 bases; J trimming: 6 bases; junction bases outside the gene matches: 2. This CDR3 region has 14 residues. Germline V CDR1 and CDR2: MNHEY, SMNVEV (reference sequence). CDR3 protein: CASSLGTGFQPQHF. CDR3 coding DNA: TGTGCCAGCAGTTTAGGGACAGGGTTTCAGCCCCAGCATTTT.

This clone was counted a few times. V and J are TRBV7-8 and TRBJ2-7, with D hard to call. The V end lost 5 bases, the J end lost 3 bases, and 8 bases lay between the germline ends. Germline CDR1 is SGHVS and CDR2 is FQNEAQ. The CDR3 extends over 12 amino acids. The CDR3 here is CASSISGYEQYF. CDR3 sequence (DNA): TGTGCCAGCAGCATTTCGGGCTACGAGCAGTACTTC.

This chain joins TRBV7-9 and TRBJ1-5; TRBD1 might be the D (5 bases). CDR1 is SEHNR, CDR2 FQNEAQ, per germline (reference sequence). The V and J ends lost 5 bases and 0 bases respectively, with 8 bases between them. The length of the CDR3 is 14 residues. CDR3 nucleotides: TGTGCCAGCAGCGGGGCTTATAGCAATCAGCCCCAGCATTTT. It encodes CASSGAYSNQPQHF.

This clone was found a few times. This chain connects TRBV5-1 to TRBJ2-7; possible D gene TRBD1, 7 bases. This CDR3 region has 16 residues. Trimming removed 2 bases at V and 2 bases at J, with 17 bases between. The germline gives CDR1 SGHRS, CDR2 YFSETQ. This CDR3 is CASSLSGGGNTYEQYF. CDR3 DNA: TGCGCCAGCAGCTTATCAGGGGGAGGAAATACCTACGAGCAGTACTTC.

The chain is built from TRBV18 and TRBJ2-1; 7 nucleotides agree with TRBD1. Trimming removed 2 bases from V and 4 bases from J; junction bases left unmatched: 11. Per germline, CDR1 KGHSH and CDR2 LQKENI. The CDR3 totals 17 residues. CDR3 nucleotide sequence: TGTGCCAGCTCACCATCCGCTACGGGACAGCTATACAATGAGCAGTTCTTC. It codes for CASSPSATGQLYNEQFF.

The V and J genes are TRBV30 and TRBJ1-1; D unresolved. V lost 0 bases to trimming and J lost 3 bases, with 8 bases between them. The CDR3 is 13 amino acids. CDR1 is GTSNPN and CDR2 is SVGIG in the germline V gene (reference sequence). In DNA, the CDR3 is TGTGCCTGGAGTGTGCTGGGCGACACTGAAGCTTTCTTT. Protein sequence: CAWSVLGDTEAFF.

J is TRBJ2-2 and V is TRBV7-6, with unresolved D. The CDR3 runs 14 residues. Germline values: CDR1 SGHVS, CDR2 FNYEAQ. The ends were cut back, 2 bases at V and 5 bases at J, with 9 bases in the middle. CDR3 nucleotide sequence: TGTGCCAGCAGCTTACAACAGACAACCGGGGAGCTGTTTTTT. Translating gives CASSLQQTTGELFF.

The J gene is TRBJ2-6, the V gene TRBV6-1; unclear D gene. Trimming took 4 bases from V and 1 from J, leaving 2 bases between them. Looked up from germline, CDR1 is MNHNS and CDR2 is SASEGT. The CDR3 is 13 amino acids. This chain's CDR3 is CASSGSGANVLTF. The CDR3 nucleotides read TGTGCCAGCAGTGGATCTGGGGCCAACGTCCTGACTTTC.

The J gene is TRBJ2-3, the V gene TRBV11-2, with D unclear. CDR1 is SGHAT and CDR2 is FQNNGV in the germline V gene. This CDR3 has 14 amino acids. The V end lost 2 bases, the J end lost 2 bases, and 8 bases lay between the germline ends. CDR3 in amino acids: CASSLHRFTDTQYF. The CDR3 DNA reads TGTGCCAGCAGCTTACACAGATTCACAGATACGCAGTATTTT.

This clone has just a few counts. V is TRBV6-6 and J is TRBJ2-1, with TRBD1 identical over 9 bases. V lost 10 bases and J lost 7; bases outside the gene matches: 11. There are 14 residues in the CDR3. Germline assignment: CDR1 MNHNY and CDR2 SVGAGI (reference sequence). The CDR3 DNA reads TGTGCCACCACGCCGGGACAGGGCACGAATGAGCAGTTCTTC. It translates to CATTPGQGTNEQFF.

DNA of the CDR3: TGTGCCAGCAGCCACGGAGGGGGGAGTGAAGCTTTCTTT. As protein: CASSHGGGSEAFF. The chain combines TRBV11-3 with TRBJ1-1, with D perhaps TRBD1 (6 bases). Germline CDR1 SGHNT, CDR2 YENEEA. This CDR3 contains 13 residues. Trimming left V 5 bases short and J 7 bases short, with 14 bases between.